This T cell receptor (beta chain) was observed in a study of blood T cell repertoires in COVID-19. Turning to the study itself: Donors in the United States, Italy and Spain gave samples during acute or convalescent COVID-19. T cells, B-cell-depleted T cells, or PBMCs supplied cDNA or gDNA.

CDR1 is MDHEN, CDR2 SYDVKM, per germline. CDR3 length: 14 amino acids. Losses at the gene ends were 4 bases for V and 3 bases for J; bases not matched to a gene: 5. This table comes from immunoSEQ multiplex PCR, and its TCRdb copy is limited to in-frame clones, with some not included. This sample yields more than 65,000 clones, of which roughly 84% are seen a single time; roughly 10% belongs to the top ten. The receptor was isolated from a woman aged 50 to 65 with acute or convalescent COVID-19. The chain carries TRBV28 and TRBJ2-7, with TRBD2 identical over 8 bases. Sequences were obtained from peripheral blood. CDR3 in amino acids: CASSSRTSNYEQYF. The CDR3 region has the DNA TGTGCCAGCAGTTCCCGGACTAGCAACTACGAGCAGTACTTC.